The rows below give T cell receptor beta chains drawn from one sample of a study of T cells after posttransplantation cyclophosphamide. The data were produced by immunoSEQ multiplex PCR, yet TCRdb's version contains in-frame clones alone and is incomplete. Recorded here are roughly 3,000 clones, with no singletons, and the ten leading clones hold about 14%. The sample here was PBMCs, taken after allogeneic stem cell transplant with posttransplant cyclophosphamide. Every receptor here comes from a female patient aged 55-70 years who received an allogeneic stem cell transplant from a related donor and was CMV-positive. Some T cells could come from the graft donor. The CDR3 runs from the conserved cysteine through the conserved F or W. The order of the fields is J gene, D gene, V gene, clone size, CDR3 DNA, CDR3 protein. A D gene is named only where the DNA matches it firmly. Rows may omit the clone size; those that give it use once, few, many or a size class.

>TRBJ2-1|TRBD2|TRBV7-3|many
TGTGCCAGCAGCCGAGCTAGCGGGTCCGGTAATGAGCAGTTCTTC
CASSRASGSGNEQFF
>TRBJ2-3|NA|TRBV7-3|many
TGTGCCAGCAGTTCCCGACAGGGCACAGATACGCAGTATTTT
CASSSRQGTDTQYF
>TRBJ1-1|NA|TRBV19|many
TGTGCCAGTAGTATATTTGGGACTTTGAACACTGAAGCTTTCTTT
CASSIFGTLNTEAFF
>TRBJ2-1|NA|TRBV7-3|NA
TGTGCCAGCAGCCGTTCGTTGGGGGGGGCGGCCTACAATGAGCAGTTCTTC
CASSRSLGGAAYNEQFF
>TRBJ2-7|TRBD1|TRBV6-2/TRBV6-3|few
TGTGCCAGCAGTTACTCTTCCGGACAGGTATACGAGCAGTACTTC
CASSYSSGQVYEQYF
>TRBJ2-4|NA|TRBV28|many
TGTGGTTCCCGGACTCACCAAAACATTCAGTACTTC
CGSRTHQNIQYF
>TRBJ2-3|TRBD1|TRBV9|many
TGTGCCAGCAGCGTCCATGGGACAGGAGGAGAAGATACGCAGTATTTT
CASSVHGTGGEDTQYF
>TRBJ2-2|TRBD2|TRBV7-2|many
TGTGCCAGCAGCAGAGGGACTAGCGCGAACACCGGGGAGCTGTTTTTT
CASSRGTSANTGELFF
>TRBJ1-2|NA|TRBV7-9|many
TGTGCCAGCAGCTTAGACTGGGTAGGGTATGGCTACACCTTC
CASSLDWVGYGYTF
>TRBJ1-3|NA|TRBV25-1|few
TGTGCCACAGCACCCGGGGGTGGAAACACCATATATTTT
CATAPGGGNTIYF
>TRBJ2-2|NA|TRBV2|many
TGTGCCAGCAGTGATCCGGGGGTGTTCGGGGAGCTGTTTTTT
CASSDPGVFGELFF
>TRBJ2-3|NA|TRBV5-1|many
TGCGCCAGCAGCTTTGCCTCAGCGACAGATACGCAGTATTTT
CASSFASATDTQYF
>TRBJ2-1|TRBD1|TRBV28|many
TGTGCCAGCAGTTTGCGGGGACAGGGGAACAATGAGCAGTTCTTC
CASSLRGQGNNEQFF
>TRBJ1-2|NA|TRBV12-5|many
TGTGCTAGTGGCGACACACTCAGTTATGGCTACACCTTC
CASGDTLSYGYTF
>TRBJ1-3|NA|TRBV12-3/TRBV12-4|few
TGTGCCAGCAGCCCCGATGGGGGCTCAGGAAACACCATATATTTT
CASSPDGGSGNTIYF
>TRBJ2-5|TRBD2|TRBV5-1|many
TGCGCCAGCAGCTTGGGGACTAGCGGGAGTACAGAGACCCAGTACTTC
CASSLGTSGSTETQYF
>TRBJ1-6|NA|TRBV10-3|many
TGTGCCATCAGTGAGTCGAGTCAAGGGTACTCACCCCTCCACTTT
CAISESSQGYSPLHF
>TRBJ2-7|TRBD1|TRBV6-2/TRBV6-3|many
TGTGCCAGCAGCCCCTGGGACAGGGCGTACGAGCAGTACTTC
CASSPWDRAYEQYF
>TRBJ2-5|TRBD1|TRBV6-2/TRBV6-3|few
TGTGCCACGGACAGGGGTCTTGCGGAGACCCAGTACTTC
CATDRGLAETQYF
>TRBJ2-3|TRBD2|TRBV6-1|many
TGTGCCAGCAGTGACCGACTAGCGGGGGTTGGAGATACGCAGTATTTT
CASSDRLAGVGDTQYF
>TRBJ1-2|TRBD1|TRBV6-2/TRBV6-3|many
TGTGCCAGCAGTTCCGCCGGGACAGTAATTTCTGGCTACACCTTC
CASSSAGTVISGYTF
>TRBJ2-2|TRBD2|TRBV7-2|many
TGTGCCAGCAGCTCCCTAGCGGGGGGACGGACCGGGGAGCTGTTTTTT
CASSSLAGGRTGELFF
>TRBJ2-2|TRBD1|TRBV5-4|many
TGTGCCAGCAGCGACAGGGGGTTCACCGGGGAGCTGTTTTTT
CASSDRGFTGELFF